This T cell receptor beta chain was retrieved from a study of T-cell memory formation after mild COVID-19. Study in general: Among the donors, TCR clusters were largely specific to each donor. Study-level points and caveats: Among CD4+ contracting clones, most were CM and EM, and CD8+ ones EMRA.

CDR1 is DFQATT and CDR2 is SNEGSKA in the germline V gene (reference sequence). Trimming pared 3 bases from V and 5 bases from J, leaving 14 bases between. CDR3 length equals 13 residues. Turning to this clonotype: Its antigen is as yet unknown.

TCRdb processed the 5' RACE reads anew with MiXCR; each CDR3 protein has one entry. The data contain about 440,000 distinct CDR3 sequences, around 19% of them singletons. The sequenced sample consisted of PBMCs or a T cell subset sorted from them (not recorded which). The chain has TRBV20-1 and TRBJ2-7; D tentatively fits TRBD1 or TRBD2 (6 bases each). This clonotype was sampled from an adult woman who had mild COVID-19 (a few samples of this study predate the infection). Cell type and time point are not known. Here the CDR3 reads CSASKQGGDEQYF. CDR3 sequence (DNA): TGCAGTGCTAGTAAACAGGGAGGCGACGAGCAGTACTTC.